These 26 T cell receptor beta chains originate from one sample sequenced in a study of shared clonotypes between healthy human individuals. Sequencing was performed with immunoSEQ multiplex PCR; in TCRdb, only in-frame clones are kept and a portion is missing. The sample carries 2 million to 2.5 million clones, approximately 90% recorded once. Material: naive CD4+ T cells from PBMCs. Subset denoted: CD45RA+ positively selected. Every receptor here comes from a man younger than 30 in good health. Some clones in this sample may be carry-over from other donors' samples.

This clone was picked up one time. The chain couples TRBV7-2 to TRBJ2-5; the match to TRBD2 covers 11 bases. The V gene's germline CDR1 is SGHTA and CDR2 FQGNSA. V shed 3 bases and J 1 base; nucleotides not matched to a gene: 4. The CDR3 spans 16 residues. As DNA, the CDR3 is TGTGCCAGCAGCTTTAGCGGGGGGGCTTTCCAAGAGACCCAGTACTTC. This translates into CASSFSGGAFQETQYF.

The chain combines TRBV19 with TRBJ1-2; unclear D gene. This CDR3 region has 13 residues. From germline, CDR1 is LNHDA and CDR2 SQIVND (reference sequence). The V end lost 4 bases, the J end lost 8 bases, and 14 bases lay between the germline ends. The CDR3 reads CASSTMNFGGYTF. The CDR3 nucleotides read TGTGCCAGTAGTACTATGAACTTCGGGGGCTACACCTTC.

A note on this clone: One junction end disagrees with the germline gene, perhaps due to a read error. This chain links TRBV6-4 with TRBJ2-1; the D is unclear. Germline CDR1 is MRHNA and CDR2 is SNTAGT. The CDR3 covers 12 residues. The CDR3 reads CASSDSDRRLIF. The CDR3 DNA follows: TGTGCCAGCAGTGACTCGGACCGCCGTCTAATCTTC.

The rearrangement joins TRBV13 to TRBJ2-2, with D tentatively TRBD2 (6 bases). This CDR3 contains 15 residues. Germline CDR1 and CDR2: PRHDT and FYEKMQ (reference sequence). V was cut by 5 bases and J by 9 bases, with 19 bases left in between. The CDR3 DNA is TGTGCCAGCAGCGGAGGGGAGTCGGCAGGCTGGGAGCTGTTTTTT. Translation: CASSGGESAGWELFF.

The chain links TRBV5-4 to TRBJ1-2, with D uncertain. Germline V lookup: CDR1 SGHNT, CDR2 YYREEE (reference sequence). The CDR3 is 16 amino acids. The V gene lost 0 bases and the J gene lost 2 bases, with 14 bases spanning the gap. The CDR3 bases are TGTGCCAGCAGCTTGGGTAGGAACCCAGAGAACTATGGCTACACCTTC. As protein: CASSLGRNPENYGYTF.

This clone came up once. V is TRBV21-1 and J is TRBJ1-1. TRBV21-1 is described as a pseudogene. The CDR3 contains 14 residues. CDR3 sequence reads: CASSVGGDDTEAFF. CDR3 in DNA: TGTGCCAGCAGCGTCGGCGGGGATGACACTGAAGCTTTCTTT.

The V gene is TRBV4-1, the J gene TRBJ2-5; D possibly corresponds to TRBD1 (5 bases). Germline V gene lookup returns CDR1 MGHRA and CDR2 YSYEKL. Trimming removed 3 bases at V and 5 bases at J, with 13 bases between. The CDR3 runs to 14 residues. The CDR3 here is CASSQSQGLETQYF. DNA for the CDR3: TGCGCCAGCAGCCAGTCTCAGGGTTTGGAGACCCAGTACTTC.

J is TRBJ2-7 and V is TRBV23-1, with D possibly being TRBD2 (6 bases). TRBV23-1 counts as an open reading frame of uncertain function. The CDR3 sequence is 16 residues long. V lost 7 bases, J lost 4 bases, and 23 bases lay in between. The CDR3 here is CASNIKCYREWYEQYF. Here the CDR3 DNA reads TGCGCCAGCAACATCAAGTGCTACCGGGAGTGGTACGAGCAGTACTTC.

The CDR3, as DNA: TGTGCCAGCAGCTCACGGACAGGGATTGACGCTGAAGCTTTCTTT. Its protein is CASSSRTGIDAEAFF. The chain carries TRBV13 and TRBJ1-1, with 8 bases lining up with TRBD1. CDR1 is PRHDT and CDR2 is FYEKMQ in the germline V gene (reference sequence). With 4 bases clipped from V and 6 bases from J, the junction kept 10 bases outside the gene matches. The CDR3 loop spans 15 amino acids.

The chain uses TRBV10-1 and TRBJ2-1; D is uncertain. Germline CDR1 is WNHNN and CDR2 is SYGVQD (reference sequence). The CDR3 consists of 14 residues. The V end lost 3 bases, the J end lost 8 bases, and 14 bases lay between the germline ends. CDR3 loop: CASSEGRGWDEQFF. The CDR3 DNA reads TGCGCCAGCAGTGAAGGACGAGGATGGGATGAGCAGTTCTTC.

This rearrangement joins TRBV29-1 to TRBJ2-7, with 8 bases fitting TRBD1. There are 12 residues in the CDR3. The germline gives CDR1 SQVTM, CDR2 ANQGSEA. V dropped 7 bases and J dropped 5; count of bases not matched to a gene: 7. CDR3 coding DNA: TGCAGCGGGGGGACAGGCCCAAACGAGCAGTACTTC. Its translation is CSGGTGPNEQYF.

The chain carries TRBV7-2 and TRBJ2-7; D gene unclear. The CDR3 loop spans 14 amino acids. Germline values: CDR1 SGHTA, CDR2 FQGNSA. V was shortened by 0 bases and J by 2 bases, with 8 bases between the two germline ends. The CDR3 reads CASSLAPQAYEQYF. For the CDR3, the DNA is TGTGCCAGCAGCTTAGCCCCTCAGGCCTACGAGCAGTACTTC.

The rearrangement links TRBV30 to TRBJ2-1, with D tentatively TRBD1 (5 bases). The CDR3 consists of 12 residues. Trimming shortened V by 4 bases and J by 9 bases, and 13 bases separated the two germline ends. Germline-derived CDR1 and CDR2 are GTSNPN and SVGIG (reference sequence). The CDR3 protein is CAWMVGPSEQFF. CDR3 nucleotide sequence: TGTGCCTGGATGGTGGGGCCCAGTGAGCAGTTCTTC.

This chain uses TRBV2 with TRBJ2-7; 10 bases line up with TRBD1. The CDR3 contains 14 residues. Losses at the gene ends were 6 bases for V and 5 bases for J; bases not matched to a gene: 7. Germline CDR1 SNHLY, CDR2 FYNNEI. The CDR3, as DNA: TGTGCCAGCAGCGGACAGGGGGGGGAGGACGAGCAGTACTTC. Amino acids: CASSGQGGEDEQYF.

V gene TRBV14 combines with J gene TRBJ2-7, with TRBD2 identical over 8 bases. Per the germline V gene, CDR1 is SGHDN and CDR2 is FVKESK. V was pared by 3 bases and J by 3 bases, with 10 bases of the junction left unmatched. This CDR3 comprises 16 residues. CDR3 bases: TGTGCCAGCAGCCAGAAAAGAGGACTAGCCAACTACGAGCAGTACTTC. This translates into CASSQKRGLANYEQYF.

V and J are TRBV27 and TRBJ1-4; the D is unclear. CDR3 length: 16 residues. The germline V gene encodes CDR1 MNHEY and CDR2 SMNVEV (reference sequence). V was shortened by 6 bases and J by 3 bases, with 17 bases between the two germline ends. The CDR3 sequence: CASSKYLAGANEKLFF. DNA for the CDR3: TGTGCCAGCAGCAAATACCTTGCGGGAGCTAATGAAAAACTGTTTTTT.

As to this clone: This same CDR3 is encoded by further DNA sequences in the sample. The chain is built from TRBV28 and TRBJ2-7, with D unresolved. CDR1 MDHEN and CDR2 SYDVKM come from the germline V gene. The CDR3 length is 14 residues. Trimming shortened V by 3 bases and J by 0 bases, and 9 bases separated the two germline ends. CDR3 amino acids: CASSFHGGSYEQYF. The CDR3 DNA sequence: TGTGCCAGCAGTTTCCACGGCGGCTCCTACGAGCAGTACTTC.

The rearrangement uses TRBV7-6 and TRBJ1-3; D uncertain. Germline V gene sequence: CDR1 SGHVS, CDR2 FNYEAQ. Trimming cost V 0 bases and J 4 bases, with 4 bases left between them. The CDR3 has 13 residues. The CDR3 DNA reads as TGTGCCAGCAGCTTAGCCAGAGGAAACACCATATATTTT. Amino acid sequence: CASSLARGNTIYF.

This chain joins TRBV11-3 and TRBJ1-1; unclear D gene. V dropped 2 bases and J dropped 1 base, with 5 bases sitting between them. The CDR3 length is 13 residues. Looked up from germline, CDR1 is SGHNT and CDR2 is YENEEA. CDR3 region: CASSLNSNTEAFF. For the CDR3, the DNA is TGTGCCAGCAGCTTAAACTCGAACACTGAAGCTTTCTTT.

V is TRBV9 and J is TRBJ2-7; D ambiguous. CDR3 size: 13 residues. Between the trimmed V and J ends, which lost 4 bases and 3 bases, there was a span of 11 bases. Looked up from germline, CDR1 is SGDLS and CDR2 is YYNGEE. The CDR3 nucleotides read TGTGCCAGCAGCCCGACGACTCTCTACGAGCAGTACTTC. This codes for CASSPTTLYEQYF.

The chain uses TRBV29-1 and TRBJ1-2; D gene ambiguous. Per germline, CDR1 SQVTM and CDR2 ANQGSEA. This CDR3 comprises 13 residues. Trimming left V 2 bases short and J 5 bases short, with 12 bases between. DNA of the CDR3: TGCAGCGTTGAACCGAGGGTTAGATATGGCTACACCTTC. Translation: CSVEPRVRYGYTF. Full variable domain (rest looked up from reference TRBV29-1 and TRBJ1-2): SAVISQKPSRDICQRGTSLTIQCQVDSQVTMMFWYRQQPGQSLTLIATANQGSEATYESGFVIDKFPISRPNLTFSTLTVSNMSPEDSSIYLCSVEPRVRYGYTFGSGTRLTVV.

The V gene is TRBV7-9, the J gene TRBJ2-2; 7 nucleotides agree with TRBD1. The germline V gene encodes CDR1 SEHNR and CDR2 FQNEAQ (reference sequence). The CDR3 runs 15 residues. With V trimmed by 3 bases and J by 5 bases, 6 bases remained unmatched. CDR3 residues: CASSFDRVLTGELFF. CDR3 nucleotides: TGTGCCAGCAGCTTTGACAGGGTGCTAACCGGGGAGCTGTTTTTT.

The rearrangement uses TRBV10-3 and TRBJ2-1; D is ambiguous. Germline loops: CDR1 ENHRY, CDR2 SYGVKD. This CDR3 region has 15 residues. V was pared by 5 bases and J by 8 bases, with 19 bases between. CDR3 sequence: CAISFAINPGDEQFF. The CDR3 DNA reads as TGTGCCATCAGTTTTGCTATCAACCCGGGCGATGAGCAGTTCTTC.

The chain combines TRBV19 with TRBJ2-1; D gene unclear. V lost 3 bases to trimming and J lost 7 bases, with 10 bases between them. CDR3 length: 13 amino acids. Germline loops: CDR1 LNHDA, CDR2 SQIVND (reference sequence). DNA of the CDR3: TGTGCCAGTAGTATGGCCGGTGGGAATGAGCAGTTCTTC. It yields the protein CASSMAGGNEQFF.

The gene calls are TRBV5-1 and TRBJ1-4; no clear D gene. This CDR3 comprises 16 residues. V shed 4 bases and J shed 2 bases, with 15 bases lying between them. Germline CDR1 is SGHRS and CDR2 is YFSETQ. CDR3 residues: CASSPGWGGTNEKLFF. The CDR3 region has the DNA TGCGCCAGCAGCCCTGGATGGGGAGGTACTAATGAAAAACTGTTTTTT.

The rearrangement links TRBV4-1 to TRBJ1-5; 12 bases fit TRBD1. J was trimmed by 7 bases and V by 2 bases; bases with no gene match: 6. Germline V gene data show CDR1 as MGHRA and CDR2 as YSYEKL. This CDR3 region has 16 residues. The CDR3 region has the DNA TGCGCCAGCAGCCAAAACGCCGGGACAGGGGGCCAGCCCCAGCATTTT. It specifies CASSQNAGTGGQPQHF.